These T cell receptor beta chains were read from a single sample in a study of blood T cell repertoires in COVID-19. The repertoire was sequenced with immunoSEQ multiplex PCR; TCRdb's copy has only in-frame clones and lacks some. The data show approximately 170,000 clones, about 85% seen once. Sample: peripheral blood. Receptor source: a man in his sixties who had recovered from COVID-19. The CDR3 runs from the conserved cysteine through the conserved F or W. A D gene is named only where the DNA matches it firmly. The size field is filled for only some rows; it gives once, few, many or a size class.

clone size	D gene	V gene	J gene	CDR3 protein	CDR3 DNA
NA	TRBD1	TRBV24-1	TRBJ2-1	CATSDTGQGNSEQFF	TGTGCCACCAGTGATACTGGACAGGGTAATAGTGAGCAGTTCTTC
NA	NA	TRBV29-1	TRBJ1-5	CSVAGTNNQPQHF	TGCAGCGTTGCGGGTACAAACAATCAGCCCCAGCATTTT
NA	TRBD1	TRBV6-5	TRBJ2-7	CASSYRDRLYEQYF	TGTGCCAGCAGTTACCGGGACAGGCTTTACGAGCAGTACTTC
NA	TRBD1	TRBV4-1	TRBJ2-7	CASSQVTGTGTYEQYF	TGCGCCAGCAGCCAAGTTACCGGGACAGGGACCTACGAGCAGTACTTC
NA	TRBD1	TRBV24-1	TRBJ1-2	CATQGQGMGYTF	TGTGCCACCCAGGGACAGGGTATGGGCTACACCTTC
NA	NA	TRBV4-2	TRBJ1-3	CASSQPESGGNTIYF	TGTGCCAGCAGCCAACCGGAGTCGGGTGGAAACACCATATATTTT
NA	NA	TRBV4-3	TRBJ2-1	CASSQAVSSREQFF	TGCGCCAGCAGCCAGGCGGTTTCTTCCCGCGAGCAGTTCTTC
NA	NA	TRBV19	TRBJ1-6	CASSSSYNSPLHF	TGTGCCAGTAGTAGCAGCTATAATTCACCCCTCCACTTT
NA	NA	TRBV7-2	TRBJ1-4	CASRLMGADEKLFF	TGTGCCAGCAGACTGATGGGGGCGGATGAAAAACTGTTTTTT
NA	TRBD1	TRBV4-2	TRBJ1-5	CASSQDPTGGQPQHF	TGTGCCAGCAGCCAAGATCCGACAGGGGGACAGCCCCAGCATTTT
NA	NA	TRBV12-3/TRBV12-4	TRBJ2-2	CATHTSNTGELFF	TGTGCCACCCATACATCGAACACCGGGGAGCTGTTTTTT
once	TRBD1	TRBV6-5	TRBJ2-7	CAVAPPGQGRDEQYF	TGTGCCGTCGCTCCCCCGGGACAGGGACGGGACGAGCAGTACTTC
NA	NA	TRBV14	TRBJ2-1	CASSQDRYHYNEQFF	TGTGCCAGCAGTCAAGACAGGTATCACTACAATGAGCAGTTCTTC
NA	NA	TRBV2	TRBJ2-2	CASKRTENTGELFF	TGTGCCAGCAAAAGAACAGAGAACACCGGGGAGCTGTTTTTT
few	NA	TRBV9	TRBJ1-1	CASSSGGAF	TGTGCCAGCAGCAGCGGGGGAGCCTTT
few	NA	TRBV9	TRBJ1-2	CASSPTLQGNYGYTF	TGTGCCAGCAGCCCGACGCTACAGGGAAACTATGGCTACACCTTC
NA	TRBD1	TRBV27	TRBJ2-7	CASSSTGQGSYEQYF	TGTGCCAGCAGTTCCACGGGACAGGGGTCCTACGAGCAGTACTTC
NA	TRBD1	TRBV19	TRBJ2-3	CASNRQGRSTDTQYF	TGTGCCAGTAACAGACAGGGGCGAAGCACAGATACGCAGTATTTT
NA	NA	TRBV5-1	TRBJ2-7	CASSLSSYEQYF	TGCGCCAGCAGCCTGTCTTCCTACGAGCAGTACTTC
NA	TRBD2	TRBV5-1	TRBJ2-7	CASSMGLGYYEQYF	TGCGCCAGCAGCATGGGACTAGGGTACTACGAGCAGTACTTC
NA	TRBD1	TRBV6-1	TRBJ2-3	CASSEVDRGITDTQYF	TGTGCCAGCAGTGAAGTGGACAGGGGGATCACAGATACGCAGTATTTT
NA	TRBD1	TRBV7-2	TRBJ1-2	CASSTRGQGNGYTF	TGTGCCAGCAGCACTAGGGGACAGGGGAATGGCTACACCTTC
NA	TRBD1	TRBV23-1	TRBJ1-2	CASCQHDRGRGGYTF	TGCGCCAGCTGTCAACACGACAGGGGGCGTGGGGGCTACACCTTC
NA	NA	TRBV7-9	TRBJ1-2	CASSLGDRLGGYTF	TGTGCCAGCAGCTTGGGCGACAGGCTGGGGGGCTACACCTTC
NA	NA	TRBV7-2	TRBJ1-5	CASSLVVDYSNQPQHF	TGTGCCAGCAGCTTAGTGGTAGATTATAGCAATCAGCCCCAGCATTTT
NA	TRBD1	TRBV2	TRBJ1-2	CASRGQGRYTF	TGTGCCAGCAGGGGACAGGGGCGCTACACCTTC
NA	TRBD1	TRBV27	TRBJ1-2	CASSSQMDRANYGYTF	TGTGCCAGCAGTTCACAGATGGACAGGGCTAACTATGGCTACACCTTC
NA	TRBD1	TRBV2	TRBJ1-5	CASSRQGLNQPQHF	TGTGCCAGCAGTCGACAGGGCCTTAATCAGCCCCAGCATTTT
NA	TRBD1	TRBV29-1	TRBJ1-1	CSVSGTEFEDEAFF	TGCAGCGTTTCAGGGACAGAGTTCGAGGATGAAGCTTTCTTT
NA	TRBD1	TRBV5-5	TRBJ2-3	CASSLGDRGLGDTQYF	TGTGCCAGCAGCTTGGGGGACAGGGGGCTGGGAGATACGCAGTATTTT
NA	TRBD2	TRBV7-2	TRBJ2-3	CASSLSGGADTQYF	TGTGCCAGCAGCCTTAGCGGGGGTGCCGATACGCAGTATTTT
NA	TRBD2	TRBV9	TRBJ2-7	CASSVGPSGGYEQYF	TGTGCCAGCAGCGTAGGACCTAGCGGGGGTTACGAGCAGTACTTC
once	NA	TRBV28	TRBJ2-2	CASSLSRVTGELFF	TGTGCCAGCAGTTTAAGTCGAGTAACCGGGGAGCTGTTTTTT
NA	TRBD1	TRBV6-2/TRBV6-3	TRBJ2-3	CASSRGQVGDTQYF	TGTGCCAGCAGCCGCGGACAGGTAGGAGATACGCAGTATTTT
NA	TRBD1	TRBV6-4	TRBJ2-1	CASSAKQGQNNEQFF	TGTGCCAGCAGTGCAAAGCAGGGACAGAATAATGAGCAGTTCTTC
NA	NA	TRBV3-1/TRBV3-2	TRBJ1-4	CASSPGGGGNEKLFF	TGTGCCAGCAGCCCCGGGGGAGGGGGTAATGAAAAACTGTTTTTT
NA	TRBD1	TRBV6-2/TRBV6-3	TRBJ2-5	CASSWDRVGQETQYF	TGTGCCAGCAGCTGGGACAGGGTAGGCCAAGAGACCCAGTACTTC
once	NA	TRBV7-3	TRBJ2-7	CASSLNQGYEQYF	TGTGCCAGCAGCTTAAATCAGGGTTACGAGCAGTACTTC
NA	NA	TRBV5-6	TRBJ1-1	CASSPWTLNTEAFF	TGTGCCAGCAGCCCCTGGACATTAAACACTGAAGCTTTCTTT